These 32 T cell receptor beta chains were all obtained from the same sample, sequenced in a study of Ad26.COV2.S vaccination and SARS-CoV-2 variants. TCRdb's copy holds only in-frame clones and misses some; the assay was immunoSEQ multiplex PCR. The sample has approximately 420,000 clones; roughly 90% are singletons. Treatment: about 20 received Ad26.COV2.S at low or high dose, single or two shots; a few received placebo; per-sample allocation not given. Material that was analyzed had been drawn on day 63 after the first vaccine or placebo injection. The specimen comprised peripheral blood, sampled in a trial of Ad26.COV2.S vaccine versus placebo. The receptors derive from a person between 18 and 59 years old who received the Ad26.COV2.S COVID-19 vaccine or a placebo.

V usage is TRBV9 and J usage is TRBJ1-2; 7 nucleotides agree with TRBD1. Germline CDR1 SGDLS, CDR2 YYNGEE. The CDR3 loop spans 12 amino acids. V dropped 4 bases and J dropped 6; count of bases not matched to a gene: 3. CDR3 sequence: CASSKTGNGYTF. The CDR3 DNA reads TGTGCCAGCAGCAAGACAGGGAATGGCTACACCTTC.

This clone was found once. V is TRBV30 and J is TRBJ1-2; 8 nucleotides match TRBD1. CDR3 length: 13 residues. The V gene end was trimmed by 4 bases and the J gene end by 7 bases; junction bases not matched to a gene: 8. The germline V gene encodes CDR1 GTSNPN and CDR2 SVGIG (reference sequence). As DNA, the CDR3 is TGTGCCTGGACCTCAGGGGGCGCCGGTGGCTACACCTTC. Translating it yields CAWTSGGAGGYTF. The variable domain in full, completed from reference TRBV30 and TRBJ1-2, reads SQTIHQWPATLVQPVGSPLSLECTVEGTSNPNLYWYRQAAGRGLQLLFYSVGIGQISSEVPQNLSASRPQDRQFILSSKKLLLSDSGFYLCAWTSGGAGGYTFGSGTRLTVV.

J is TRBJ1-2 and V is TRBV28, with TRBD1 as a possible D gene (5 bases). Germline values: CDR1 MDHEN, CDR2 SYDVKM. This CDR3 spans 14 amino acids. Trimming stripped 6 bases from V and 6 bases from J, with 17 bases between. The CDR3 DNA sequence: TGTGCCAGCAGCCGGGACGGCGCTAAAGATGGCTACACCTTC. It specifies CASSRDGAKDGYTF.

The V and J genes are TRBV19 and TRBJ1-1, with TRBD1 identical over 8 bases. Germline CDR1 and CDR2: LNHDA and SQIVND (reference sequence). There are 13 residues in the CDR3. With 5 bases clipped from V and 11 bases from J, the junction kept 10 bases outside the gene matches. CDR3 bases: TGTGCCAGTAGTCCCCTGGACAGGGCGGGTGCTTTCTTT. Its protein is CASSPLDRAGAFF.

A few counts support this clone. This chain uses TRBV6-5 with TRBJ1-1; D is ambiguous. CDR1 MNHEY and CDR2 SVGAGI come from the germline V gene. The germline V and J ends were trimmed by 6 bases and 1 base, with 9 bases remaining between them. The CDR3 has 13 residues. In DNA form, the CDR3 reads TGTGCCAGCAGGGGTAGGCGGAACACTGAAGCTTTCTTT. The encoded protein is CASRGRRNTEAFF.

The V and J genes are TRBV3-1 (or the pseudogene TRBV3-2) and TRBJ2-7; D not certain. V was clipped by 2 bases and J by 7 bases, with 6 bases between them. This CDR3 has 11 amino acids. Germline V gene data show CDR1 as LGHDT and CDR2 as YNNKEL (reference sequence). CDR3 protein: CASSQWEEQYF. The CDR3 DNA is TGTGCCAGCAGCCAATGGGAAGAGCAGTACTTC.

This CDR3 reads CASSRDRVRNNEQFF. The CDR3 region has the DNA TGTGCCAGCAGCCGCGACAGGGTCCGTAACAATGAGCAGTTCTTC. The chain links TRBV7-2 to TRBJ2-1, with 7 bases identical to TRBD1. Germline CDR1 SGHTA, CDR2 FQGNSA. CDR3 length: 15 residues. After removal of 5 bases from V and 5 bases from J, the junction contained 9 bases not matched to a gene.

The J gene is TRBJ2-2, the V gene TRBV6-2 or TRBV6-3; tentatively, D is TRBD2 (7 bases). V lost 2 bases and J lost 6, with 13 bases in between. The CDR3 contains 15 residues. The germline V gene encodes CDR1 MNHEY and CDR2 SVGEGT. CDR3 sequence: CASSYGGAVSGELFF. The CDR3 nucleotides read TGTGCCAGCAGTTACGGGGGGGCAGTCTCCGGGGAGCTGTTTTTT.

The chain has TRBV5-1 and TRBJ1-4; 7 nucleotides align to TRBD1. The J segment lost 6 bases and the V segment lost 4 bases, leaving 6 bases of the junction unmatched. Germline V gene lookup returns CDR1 SGHRS and CDR2 YFSETQ. The CDR3 length is 14 residues. CDR3 sequence (DNA): TGCGCCAGCAGCCCCGAAGGGACAGATGAAAAACTGTTTTTT. It codes for CASSPEGTDEKLFF.

Only a few counts were recorded for this clone. J is TRBJ2-3 and V is TRBV7-6; the match to TRBD2 covers 9 bases. The trim removed 1 base at V and 0 bases at J, leaving 2 bases unmatched. CDR3 length: 16 amino acids. Germline CDR1 and CDR2: SGHVS and FNYEAQ. CDR3 sequence (DNA): TGTGCCAGCAGCTTAGTAGCGGGGGCCAGCACAGATACGCAGTATTTT. Residues: CASSLVAGASTDTQYF. Full variable domain (missing parts from reference TRBV7-6 and TRBJ2-3): GAGVSQSPRYKVTKRGQDVALRCDPISGHVSLYWYRQALGQGPEFLTYFNYEAQQDKSGLPNDRFSAERPEGSISTLTIQRTEQRDSAMYRCASSLVAGASTDTQYFGPGTRLTVL.

The rearrangement links TRBV28 to TRBJ2-7, with 8 positions matching TRBD1. Unmatched junction bases numbered 6, after V lost 3 bases and J lost 2 bases. The CDR3 is 15 residues long. The germline V gene encodes CDR1 MDHEN and CDR2 SYDVKM. Here the CDR3 DNA reads TGTGCCAGCAGTTTCGAACAGGGGGGTCCCTACGAGCAGTACTTC. Translation: CASSFEQGGPYEQYF. Full variable domain (missing parts from reference TRBV28 and TRBJ2-7): DVKVTQSSRYLVKRTGEKVFLECVQDMDHENMFWYRQDPGLGLRLIYFSYDVKMKEKGDIPEGYSVSREKKERFSLILESASTNQTSMYLCASSFEQGGPYEQYFGPGTRLTVT.

The chain recombines TRBV27 with TRBJ1-3, with 9 bases identical to TRBD1. The germline V gene has CDR1 MNHEY and CDR2 SMNVEV (reference sequence). The junction had 3 bases not matched to a gene; V was cut back by 4 bases and J by 2 bases. This CDR3 region has 15 residues. The CDR3 loop is CASSSRQGAGNTIYF. DNA of the CDR3: TGTGCCAGCAGTTCTAGACAGGGGGCTGGAAACACCATATATTTT.

The chain is built from TRBV6-5 and TRBJ2-1; D is ambiguous. With 6 bases removed from V and 8 bases from J, the gap between germline ends came to 5 bases. Germline loops: CDR1 MNHEY, CDR2 SVGAGI. This CDR3 spans 10 amino acids. The CDR3 sequence: CASRGHEQFF. The CDR3 DNA follows: TGTGCCAGCAGAGGCCATGAGCAGTTCTTC.

The J gene is TRBJ2-5, the V gene TRBV7-2; D might be TRBD1 or TRBD2, each matching 5 bases. Trimming removed 4 bases at V and 3 bases at J, with 18 bases between. This CDR3 is 16 amino acids long. CDR1 SGHTA and CDR2 FQGNSA come from the germline V gene. The CDR3 protein is CASSSSRGSGEETQYF. CDR3 in DNA: TGTGCCAGCAGCTCAAGCCGGGGCAGTGGAGAAGAGACCCAGTACTTC.

This clone turned up a few times. The chain uses TRBV19 and TRBJ1-4; D is possibly TRBD1 (6 bases). This CDR3 spans 16 amino acids. Germline CDR1 is LNHDA and CDR2 is SQIVND (reference sequence). Trimming shortened V by 6 bases and J by 7 bases, and 21 bases separated the two germline ends. The CDR3 is CASRNTWTAGSEKLFF. The CDR3 nucleotides are TGTGCCAGTAGAAACACCTGGACAGCCGGAAGTGAAAAACTGTTTTTT. The full variable domain, completed using reference TRBV19 and TRBJ1-4, is DGGITQSPKYLFRKEGQNVTLSCEQNLNHDAMYWYRQDPGQGLRLIYYSQIVNDFQKGDIAEGYSVSREKKESFPLTVTSAQKNPTAFYLCASRNTWTAGSEKLFFGSGTQLSVL.

J is TRBJ1-1 and V is TRBV4-3; no clear D. V was shortened by 3 bases and J by 3 bases, with 14 bases between the two germline ends. The CDR3 sequence is 15 residues long. The germline V gene has CDR1 LGHNA and CDR2 YSLEER. CDR3 protein: CASSQSSGFHTEAFF. CDR3 DNA sequence: TGCGCCAGCAGCCAGTCATCAGGATTTCACACTGAAGCTTTCTTT.

The chain has TRBV10-3 and TRBJ1-2; D unclear. CDR3 length: 14 amino acids. The germline CDR1 and CDR2 sequences are ENHRY and SYGVKD. The ends were cut back, 6 bases at V and 5 bases at J, with 16 bases in the middle. This chain's CDR3 is CAIRLTRVTYGYTF. In DNA form, the CDR3 reads TGTGCCATCAGACTTACGAGGGTTACTTATGGCTACACCTTC.

The rearrangement joins TRBV29-1 to TRBJ1-2; TRBD1 agrees at 9 bases. Germline loops: CDR1 SQVTM, CDR2 ANQGSEA. The CDR3 consists of 16 residues. V shed 0 bases and J 10 bases; nucleotides not matched to a gene: 15. DNA for the CDR3: TGCAGCGTTGAAGACTTCCTTAAAAACGACAGGGGGTACTACACCTTC. This gives the protein CSVEDFLKNDRGYYTF.

This chain uses TRBV7-8 with TRBJ2-1; D is unclear. The V and J ends lost 5 bases and 5 bases respectively, with 4 bases between them. The CDR3 loop spans 11 amino acids. Germline lookup yields CDR1 SGHVS and CDR2 FQNEAQ. The CDR3 sequence: CASSPHNEQFF. CDR3 sequence (DNA): TGTGCCAGCAGCCCCCACAATGAGCAGTTCTTC.

This clone was counted a few times. The CDR3 sequence: CSVEDLAGSAYNEQFF. The CDR3 DNA sequence: TGCAGCGTTGAAGATCTTGCGGGATCAGCCTACAATGAGCAGTTCTTC. The chain carries TRBV29-1 and TRBJ2-1, with D possibly TRBD2 on 6 matching bases. Trimming stripped 0 bases from V and 2 bases from J, with 14 bases between. This CDR3 has 16 amino acids. In germline, CDR1 is SQVTM, CDR2 ANQGSEA.

This rearrangement joins TRBV5-1 to TRBJ2-2; D remains unclear. Germline loops: CDR1 SGHRS, CDR2 YFSETQ. The CDR3 is 13 residues long. V was pared by 0 bases and J by 6 bases, with 6 bases between. CDR3 DNA sequence: TGCGCCAGCAGCTTGGTTTGGGCCGGGGAGCTGTTTTTT. Translation gives CASSLVWAGELFF.

This clone is a singleton in its sample. This chain connects TRBV12-5 to TRBJ2-1; D might be TRBD1 (5 bases). The CDR3 has 13 amino acids. V was shortened by 6 bases and J by 8 bases, with 14 bases between the two germline ends. CDR1 is LGHNT, CDR2 FRNRAP, per germline. The CDR3: CASGQGMSDEQFF. In DNA form, the CDR3 reads TGTGCTAGTGGGCAGGGTATGTCCGATGAGCAGTTCTTC. Variable domain in full (rest from reference TRBV12-5 and TRBJ2-1): DARVTQTPRHKVTEMGQEVTMRCQPILGHNTVFWYRQTMMQGLELLAYFRNRAPLDDSGMPKDRFSAEMPDATLATLKIQPSEPRDSAVYFCASGQGMSDEQFFGPGTRLTVL.

The chain recombines TRBV4-3 with TRBJ1-5; no definite D call. Trimming left V 3 bases short and J 3 bases short, with 12 bases between. From germline, CDR1 is LGHNA and CDR2 YSLEER. This CDR3 has 15 amino acids. Written as DNA, the CDR3 is TGCGCCAGCAGCCACAGTCTACGGAACAATCAGCCCCAGCATTTT. This sequence encodes CASSHSLRNNQPQHF.

The rearrangement links TRBV6-2 or TRBV6-3 to TRBJ2-1, with D possibly being TRBD1 (5 bases). This CDR3 is 13 amino acids long. The V end lost 6 bases, the J end lost 3 bases, and 9 bases lay between the germline ends. Germline assignment: CDR1 MNHEY and CDR2 SVGEGT. DNA of the CDR3: TGTGCCAGCAGCCCCCAGGGCTACAATGAGCAGTTCTTC. This translates into CASSPQGYNEQFF.

V gene TRBV5-4 combines with J gene TRBJ2-3; TRBD2 agrees at 10 bases. The germline CDR1 and CDR2 sequences are SGHNT and YYREEE (reference sequence). The V segment lost 7 bases and the J segment 7 bases; nucleotides outside the gene matches: 21. The CDR3 is made up of 18 amino acids. In DNA form, the CDR3 reads TGTGCCAGCTCTCAAGGGGGAAAGGCCCTAGCGGGGGTGTATACGCAGTATTTT. Translating gives CASSQGGKALAGVYTQYF. Together with reference TRBV5-4 and TRBJ2-3, the CDR3 gives the full variable domain: ETGVTQSPTHLIKTRGQQVTLRCSSQSGHNTVSWYQQALGQGPQFIFQYYREEENGRGNFPPRFSGLQFPNYSSELNVNALELDDSALYLCASSQGGKALAGVYTQYFGPGTRLTVL.

V usage is TRBV6-5 and J usage is TRBJ1-6; D is uncertain. The V end was cut by 2 bases, the J end by 0 bases, with 8 bases between. The CDR3 contains 16 residues. The germline V gene encodes CDR1 MNHEY and CDR2 SVGAGI. In nucleotides, the CDR3 is TGTGCCAGCAGTTACGATAGGTTCTCCTATAATTCACCCCTCCACTTT. Its protein product is CASSYDRFSYNSPLHF.

V gene TRBV10-2 combines with J gene TRBJ1-5; 7 nucleotides match TRBD1. The J segment lost 7 bases and the V segment lost 2 bases, leaving 5 bases of the junction unmatched. Germline loops: CDR1 WSHSY, CDR2 SAAADI. This CDR3 has 14 amino acids. The CDR3 protein is CASSETGAGQPQHF. In DNA, the CDR3 is TGCGCCAGCAGTGAGACAGGGGCAGGACAGCCCCAGCATTTT.

The V call is TRBV5-1, the J call TRBJ1-1; tentative D call: TRBD1 (6 bases). V shed 8 bases and J shed 0 bases, with 11 bases lying between them. CDR3 length: 13 residues. Germline CDR1 is SGHRS and CDR2 is YFSETQ. CDR3 in DNA: TGCGCCAGTGGGGACACCTTGAACACTGAAGCTTTCTTT. Translated, it gives CASGDTLNTEAFF.

The genes are TRBV7-8 and TRBJ2-1, with D maybe TRBD1 (6 bases). CDR1 and CDR2 from the germline V gene are SGHVS and FQNEAQ. The ends were cut back, 6 bases at V and 5 bases at J, with 23 bases in the middle. The CDR3 extends over 17 amino acids. The CDR3 sequence: CASRHRPGTRAHNEQFF. The CDR3 DNA reads TGTGCCAGCAGACACCGTCCCGGGACAAGGGCTCACAATGAGCAGTTCTTC.

This chain joins TRBV12-3 or TRBV12-4 and TRBJ1-1, with TRBD1 as a possible D gene (6 bases). Deletions cut 5 bases from V and 4 bases from J, with 11 bases between. The CDR3 extends over 13 amino acids. CDR3 sequence: CASSRLRGTEAFF. CDR3 nucleotides: TGTGCCAGCAGTCGACTCAGGGGCACTGAAGCTTTCTTT.

This sequence joins TRBV3-1 (or the pseudogene TRBV3-2) and TRBJ2-7; D possibly corresponds to TRBD1 (6 bases). The length of the CDR3 is 16 residues. CDR1 and CDR2 (germline): LGHDT, YNNKEL (reference sequence). The germline V and J ends were trimmed by 2 bases and 0 bases, with 14 bases remaining between them. DNA for the CDR3: TGTGCCAGCAGCCAAACACAGGGCCTGAACTCCTACGAGCAGTACTTC. This gives the protein CASSQTQGLNSYEQYF.

The CDR3 bases are TGTGCCAGCTCACCTGGGACTAAACTAGATATCGGGGGTCGTCATGAGCAGTTCTTC. It translates to CASSPGTKLDIGGRHEQFF. This rearrangement joins TRBV18 to TRBJ2-1; TRBD2 matches at 7 bases. This CDR3 comprises 19 residues. V dropped 3 bases and J dropped 8; count of bases not matched to a gene: 22. Germline V gene data show CDR1 as KGHSH and CDR2 as LQKENI.